This T cell receptor (beta chain) originates from a study of cytomegalovirus exposure and HLA in healthy donors. Whole-study findings and limits: In vitro, a few CMV-associated chains proved specific for CMV antigens.

Turning to this clone: Its target is not known.

Assay: immunoSEQ multiplex PCR; the TCRdb copy retains only in-frame clones and omits some. The sample includes 100,000 to 150,000 clones, 89% of them seen just once. The roughly 120-subject validation cohort, separate from the roughly 700-subject first cohort, included the donors. V lost 2 bases to trimming and J lost 4 bases; unmatched junction nucleotides: 2. The length of the CDR3 is 14 residues. Per the germline V gene, CDR1 is MNHEY and CDR2 is SMNVEV (reference sequence). This TCR was recovered from a woman aged 18-29 years in good health and CMV-seronegative. The chain couples TRBV27 to TRBJ2-3, with TRBD2 matching 8 bases. Sequences were obtained from PBMCs. CDR3: CASSLGLAPDTQYF. CDR3 nucleotides: TGTGCCAGCAGTTTAGGACTAGCTCCAGATACGCAGTATTTT.